The 6 T cell receptor beta chains below come from one sample, sequenced in a study of T cells after yellow fever vaccination. One entry per CDR3 protein, called by TCRdb with MiXCR from the 5' RACE reads. This sample has 110,000 to 150,000 distinct CDR3 sequences, with 5% to 7.5% found just once. Here the sequenced sample was CD4+ T cells sorted from PBMCs, taken 10 days after the yellow fever booster vaccination. These receptors all stem from a young man who received the YFV17D yellow fever vaccine.

This clonotype was counted many times. The chain has TRBV5-1 and TRBJ2-7; 10 bases align to TRBD2. This CDR3 spans 14 amino acids. Germline V gives CDR1 SGHRS, CDR2 YFSETQ. Unmatched junction bases numbered 1, after V lost 1 base and J lost 3 bases. The CDR3 DNA reads TGCGCCAGCAGCTTGACTAGCGGGATCTACGAGCAGTACTTC. It encodes CASSLTSGIYEQYF. The full variable domain, rest sourced from reference TRBV5-1 and TRBJ2-7, is KAGVTQTPRYLIKTRGQQVTLSCSPISGHRSVSWYQQTPGQGLQFLFEYFSETQRNKGNFPGRFSGRQFSNSRSEMNVSTLELGDSALYLCASSLTSGIYEQYFGPGTRLTVT.

There are many counts of this clonotype. The CDR3 region has the DNA TGCAGTGCTAGGGACCTAAGGCGGGGGAACAATGAGCAGTTCTTC. This gives the protein CSARDLRRGNNEQFF. This chain joins TRBV20-1 and TRBJ2-1; 7 nucleotides align to TRBD2. The V segment lost 3 bases and the J segment 5 bases; nucleotides outside the gene matches: 10. Per the germline V gene, CDR1 is DFQATT and CDR2 is SNEGSKA (reference sequence). This CDR3 has 15 residues.

V usage is TRBV3-1 and J usage is TRBJ2-5; 8 positions agree with TRBD2. CDR1 is LGHDT, CDR2 YNNKEL, per germline (reference sequence). The CDR3 totals 14 residues. The V segment lost 2 bases and the J segment 5 bases; nucleotides outside the gene matches: 4. Written as DNA, the CDR3 is TGTGCCAGCAGCCAAACTAGCGGTGGGGAGACCCAGTACTTC. Amino acids: CASSQTSGGETQYF.

This clonotype was counted many times. The J gene is TRBJ1-5, the V gene TRBV6-6; D ambiguous. The CDR3 has 13 residues. V was trimmed by 7 bases and J by 3 bases, leaving 10 bases between them. CDR1 MNHNY and CDR2 SVGAGI come from the germline V gene (reference sequence). CDR3 DNA: TGTGCCAGCACCCCTAAACCCAATCAGCCCCAGCATTTT. Its translation: CASTPKPNQPQHF.

This clonotype was observed a handful of times. This chain connects TRBV18 to TRBJ1-2, with TRBD1 as a possible D gene (6 bases). The germline CDR1 and CDR2 sequences are KGHSH and LQKENI. The CDR3 has 13 residues. V was clipped by 3 bases and J by 8 bases, with 13 bases between them. The CDR3 nucleotides are TGTGCCAGCTCACCTCTCACAGGGCAAGGCTACACCTTC. Its protein is CASSPLTGQGYTF.

This clonotype was observed many times. The CDR3 loop reads CASSLSGSVEYF. The CDR3 region has the DNA TGTGCCAGCAGTCTGTCGGGATCGGTGGAGTACTTC. The J gene is TRBJ2-7, the V gene TRBV28; a weak D match, TRBD2 (5 bases). Germline CDR1 and CDR2: MDHEN and SYDVKM. Deletions cut 5 bases from V and 11 bases from J, with 16 bases between. The CDR3 contains 12 residues.